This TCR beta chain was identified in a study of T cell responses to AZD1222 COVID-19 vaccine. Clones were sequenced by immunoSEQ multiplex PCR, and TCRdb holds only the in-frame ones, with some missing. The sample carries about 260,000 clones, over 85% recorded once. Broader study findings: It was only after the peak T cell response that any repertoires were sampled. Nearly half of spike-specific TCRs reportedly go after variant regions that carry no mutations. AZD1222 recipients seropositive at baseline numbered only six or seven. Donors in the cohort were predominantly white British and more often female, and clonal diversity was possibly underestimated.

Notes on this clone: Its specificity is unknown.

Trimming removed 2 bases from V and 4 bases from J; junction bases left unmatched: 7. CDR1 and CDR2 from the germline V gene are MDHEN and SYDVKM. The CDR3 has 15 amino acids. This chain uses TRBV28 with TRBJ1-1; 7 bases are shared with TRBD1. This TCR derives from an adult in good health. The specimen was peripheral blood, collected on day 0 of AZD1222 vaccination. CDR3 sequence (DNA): TGTGCCAGCAGTTTACTGGGACAGAGAATCACTGAAGCTTTCTTT. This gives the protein CASSLLGQRITEAFF.